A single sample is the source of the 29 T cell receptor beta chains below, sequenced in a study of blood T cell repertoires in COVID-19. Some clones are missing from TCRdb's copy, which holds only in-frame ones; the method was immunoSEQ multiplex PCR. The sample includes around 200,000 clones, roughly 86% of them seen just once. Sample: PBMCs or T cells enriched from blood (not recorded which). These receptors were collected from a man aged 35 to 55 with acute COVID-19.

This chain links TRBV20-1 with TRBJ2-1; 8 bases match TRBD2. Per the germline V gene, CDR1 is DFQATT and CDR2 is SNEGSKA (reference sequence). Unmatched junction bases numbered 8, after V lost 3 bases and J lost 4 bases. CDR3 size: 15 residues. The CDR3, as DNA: TGCAGTGCTAGTGGATCGGGAGGGAAATACAATGAGCAGTTCTTC. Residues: CSASGSGGKYNEQFF.

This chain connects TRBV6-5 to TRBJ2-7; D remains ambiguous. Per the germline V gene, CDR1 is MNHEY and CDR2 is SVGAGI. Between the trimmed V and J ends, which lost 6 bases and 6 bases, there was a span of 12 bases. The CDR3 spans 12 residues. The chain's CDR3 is CASSQPLSEQYF. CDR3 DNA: TGTGCCAGCAGCCAACCCCTATCCGAGCAGTACTTC.

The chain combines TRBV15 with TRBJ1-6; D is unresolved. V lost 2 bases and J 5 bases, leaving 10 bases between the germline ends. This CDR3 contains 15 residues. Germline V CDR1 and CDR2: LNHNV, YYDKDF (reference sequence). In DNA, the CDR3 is TGTGCCACCAGCAGATCCGCCGGGAATAATTCACCCCTCCACTTT. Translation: CATSRSAGNNSPLHF.

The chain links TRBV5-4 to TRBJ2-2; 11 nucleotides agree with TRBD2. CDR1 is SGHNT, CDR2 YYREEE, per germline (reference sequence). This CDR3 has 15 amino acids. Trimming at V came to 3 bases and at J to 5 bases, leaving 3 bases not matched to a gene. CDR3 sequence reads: CASSWGTSGTGELFF. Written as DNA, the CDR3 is TGTGCCAGCAGCTGGGGGACTAGCGGTACCGGGGAGCTGTTTTTT.

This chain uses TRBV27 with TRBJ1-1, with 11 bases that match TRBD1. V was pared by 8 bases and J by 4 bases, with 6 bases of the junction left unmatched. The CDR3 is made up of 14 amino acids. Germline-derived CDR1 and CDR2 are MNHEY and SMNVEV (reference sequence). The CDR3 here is CASERTGGLTEAFF. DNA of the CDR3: TGTGCCAGCGAAAGGACAGGGGGCCTCACTGAAGCTTTCTTT.

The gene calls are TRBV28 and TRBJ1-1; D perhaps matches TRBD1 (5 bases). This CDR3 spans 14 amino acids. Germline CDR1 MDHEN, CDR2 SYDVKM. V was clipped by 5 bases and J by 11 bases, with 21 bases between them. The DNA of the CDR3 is TGTGCCAGCAGTCTCCCGGGGAGGGGAGTTTGGGCTTTCTTT. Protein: CASSLPGRGVWAFF.

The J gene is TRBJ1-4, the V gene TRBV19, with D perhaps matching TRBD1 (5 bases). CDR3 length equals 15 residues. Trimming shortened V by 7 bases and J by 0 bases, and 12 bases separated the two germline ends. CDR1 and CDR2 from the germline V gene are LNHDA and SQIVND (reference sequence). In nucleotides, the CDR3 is TGTGCCAGTATGTCCGCGACAGCAACTAATGAAAAACTGTTTTTT. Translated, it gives CASMSATATNEKLFF.

The DNA of the CDR3 is TGCGCCAGCAGCCCCCCGGGTAGGGAAAAACTGTTTTTT. Residues: CASSPPGREKLFF. The rearrangement uses TRBV5-1 and TRBJ1-4, with unresolved D. Per germline, CDR1 SGHRS and CDR2 YFSETQ. This CDR3 is 13 amino acids long. Trimming shortened V by 4 bases and J by 8 bases, and 12 bases separated the two germline ends.

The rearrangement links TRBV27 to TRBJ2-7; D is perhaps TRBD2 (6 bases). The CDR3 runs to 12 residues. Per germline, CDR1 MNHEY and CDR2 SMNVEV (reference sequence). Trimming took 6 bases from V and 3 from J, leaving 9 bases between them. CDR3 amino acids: CASRGGSYEQYF. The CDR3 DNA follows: TGTGCCAGCAGGGGGGGAAGCTACGAGCAGTACTTC.

CDR3 DNA: TGTGCCAGCAGTGACAGGGAGGGAAATTCACCCCTCCACTTT. Its translation: CASSDREGNSPLHF. V is TRBV6-1 and J is TRBJ1-6, with a possible D match to TRBD1 (5 bases). V was trimmed by 3 bases and J by 7 bases, leaving 10 bases between them. The CDR3 extends over 14 amino acids. Germline CDR1 reads MNHNS; CDR2 reads SASEGT.

CDR3: CASSSKETQYF. CDR3 in DNA: TGTGCCAGCAGTTCAAAAGAGACCCAGTACTTC. The genes are TRBV2 and TRBJ2-5; the D is unclear. Trimming took off 5 bases at V and 3 bases at J, with 4 bases between the two ends. The CDR3 has 11 amino acids. Germline V gene sequence: CDR1 SNHLY, CDR2 FYNNEI.

The CDR3 protein is CASSTPHLSRGFF. CDR3 bases: TGTGCCAGTAGTACGCCCCATTTAAGTCGAGGTTTCTTT. The J gene is TRBJ1-1, the V gene TRBV19; D remains ambiguous. From germline, CDR1 is LNHDA and CDR2 SQIVND (reference sequence). V lost 4 bases and J lost 13, with 19 bases in between. The CDR3 loop spans 13 amino acids. Full variable domain (remainder filled in from reference TRBV19 and TRBJ1-1): DGGITQSPKYLFRKEGQNVTLSCEQNLNHDAMYWYRQDPGQGLRLIYYSQIVNDFQKGDIAEGYSVSREKKESFPLTVTSAQKNPTAFYLCASSTPHLSRGFFGQGTRLTVV.

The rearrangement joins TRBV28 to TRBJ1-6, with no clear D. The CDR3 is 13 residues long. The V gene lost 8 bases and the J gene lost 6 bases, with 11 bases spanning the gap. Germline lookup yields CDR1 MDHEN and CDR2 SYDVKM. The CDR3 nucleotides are TGTGCCAGCGCGAGGGTTGTTAATTCACCCCTCCACTTT. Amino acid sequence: CASARVVNSPLHF.

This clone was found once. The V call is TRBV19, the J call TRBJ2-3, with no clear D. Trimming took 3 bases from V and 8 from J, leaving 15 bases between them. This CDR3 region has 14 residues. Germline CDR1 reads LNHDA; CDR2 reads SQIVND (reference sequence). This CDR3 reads CASSISPLLGTQYF. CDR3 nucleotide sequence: TGTGCCAGTAGTATTTCCCCCCTGCTAGGTACGCAGTATTTT.

Here the CDR3 DNA reads TGCGCCAGCAGATCGGACATACGCCAAGAGACCCAGTACTTC. It translates to CASRSDIRQETQYF. V gene TRBV5-1 combines with J gene TRBJ2-5; weak D call: TRBD1 (5 bases). CDR3 length: 14 amino acids. Deletions cut 5 bases from V and 1 base from J, with 12 bases between. CDR1 SGHRS and CDR2 YFSETQ come from the germline V gene.

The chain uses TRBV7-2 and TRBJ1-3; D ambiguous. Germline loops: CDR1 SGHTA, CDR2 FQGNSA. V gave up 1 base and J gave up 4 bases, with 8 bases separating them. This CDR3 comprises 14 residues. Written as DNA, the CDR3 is TGTGCCAGCAGCTTAGGCAGGCAAGGAAACACCATATATTTT. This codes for CASSLGRQGNTIYF.

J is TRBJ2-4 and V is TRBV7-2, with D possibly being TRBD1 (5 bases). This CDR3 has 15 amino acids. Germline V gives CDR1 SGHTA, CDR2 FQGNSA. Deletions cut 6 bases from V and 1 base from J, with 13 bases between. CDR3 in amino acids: CASSFDQGAKNIQYF. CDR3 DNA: TGTGCCAGCAGTTTTGACCAGGGCGCCAAAAACATTCAGTACTTC. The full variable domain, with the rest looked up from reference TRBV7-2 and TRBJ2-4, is GAGVSQSPSNKVTEKGKDVELRCDPISGHTALYWYRQSLGQGLEFLIYFQGNSAPDKSGLPSDRFSAERTGGSVSTLTIQRTQQEDSAVYLCASSFDQGAKNIQYFGAGTRLSVL.

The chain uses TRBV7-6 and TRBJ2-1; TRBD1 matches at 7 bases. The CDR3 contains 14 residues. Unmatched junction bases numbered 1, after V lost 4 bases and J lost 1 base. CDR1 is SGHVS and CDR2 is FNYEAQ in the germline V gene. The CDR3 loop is CASSSQGSYNEQFF. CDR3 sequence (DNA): TGTGCCAGCAGCTCACAGGGGTCCTACAATGAGCAGTTCTTC.

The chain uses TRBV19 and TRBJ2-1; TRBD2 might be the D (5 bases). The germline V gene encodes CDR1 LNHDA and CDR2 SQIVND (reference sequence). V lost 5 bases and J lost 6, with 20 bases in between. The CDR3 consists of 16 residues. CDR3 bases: TGTGCCAGTAGTTCCGTGGACTTTTACGGCGGCAATGAGCAGTTCTTC. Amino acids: CASSSVDFYGGNEQFF.

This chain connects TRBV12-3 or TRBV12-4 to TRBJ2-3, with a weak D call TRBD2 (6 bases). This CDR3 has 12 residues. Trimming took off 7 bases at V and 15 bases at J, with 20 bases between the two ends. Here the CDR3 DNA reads TGTGCCAGCAACCCCGGCGGGATTGGGTTCTATTTT. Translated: CASNPGGIGFYF.

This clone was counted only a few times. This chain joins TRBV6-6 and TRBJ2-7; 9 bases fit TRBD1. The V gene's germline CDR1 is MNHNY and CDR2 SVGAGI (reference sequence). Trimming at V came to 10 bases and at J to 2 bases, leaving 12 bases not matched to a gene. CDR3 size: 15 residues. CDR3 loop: CATSPRDRATYEQYF. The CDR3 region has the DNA TGTGCCACCTCCCCCCGGGACAGGGCTACCTACGAGCAGTACTTC.

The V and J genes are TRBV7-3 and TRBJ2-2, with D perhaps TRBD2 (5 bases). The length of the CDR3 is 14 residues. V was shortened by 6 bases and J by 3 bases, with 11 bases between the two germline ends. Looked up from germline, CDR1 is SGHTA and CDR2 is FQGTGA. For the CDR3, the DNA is TGTGCCAGCAGTCCAACTAGATACACCGGGGAGCTGTTTTTT. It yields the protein CASSPTRYTGELFF.

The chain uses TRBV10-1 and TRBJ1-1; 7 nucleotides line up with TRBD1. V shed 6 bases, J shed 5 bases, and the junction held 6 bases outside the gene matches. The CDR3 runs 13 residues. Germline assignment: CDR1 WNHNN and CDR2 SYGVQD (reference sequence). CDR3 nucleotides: TGCGCCAGCAGGACAGGGCGGGATACTGAAGCTTTCTTT. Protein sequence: CASRTGRDTEAFF.

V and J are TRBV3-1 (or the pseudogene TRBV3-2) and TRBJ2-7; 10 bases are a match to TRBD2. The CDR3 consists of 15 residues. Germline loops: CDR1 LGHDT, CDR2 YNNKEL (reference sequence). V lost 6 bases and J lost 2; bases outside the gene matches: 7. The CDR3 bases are TGTGCCAGCAGTATAGGACTAGCGGCACCCTACGAGCAGTACTTC. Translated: CASSIGLAAPYEQYF.

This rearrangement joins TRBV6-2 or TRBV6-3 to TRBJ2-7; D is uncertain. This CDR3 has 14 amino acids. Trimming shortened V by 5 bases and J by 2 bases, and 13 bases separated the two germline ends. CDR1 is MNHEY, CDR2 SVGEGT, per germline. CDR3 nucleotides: TGTGCCAGCAGTGACCACAGAACCCCCTACGAGCAGTACTTC. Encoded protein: CASSDHRTPYEQYF.

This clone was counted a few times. DNA for the CDR3: TGTGCCAGCAGCACCGGGACAGGGGGCAATCAGCCCCAGCATTTT. This codes for CASSTGTGGNQPQHF. The gene calls are TRBV7-8 and TRBJ1-5; 10 bases map to TRBD1. Germline assignment: CDR1 SGHVS and CDR2 FQNEAQ. The CDR3 contains 15 residues. V shed 5 bases and J 2 bases; nucleotides not matched to a gene: 3. The variable domain in full, with the rest retrieved from reference TRBV7-8 and TRBJ1-5, is GAGVSQSPRYKVAKRGQDVALRCDPISGHVSLFWYQQALGQGPEFLTYFQNEAQLDKSGLPSDRFFAERPEGSVSTLKIQRTQQEDSAVYLCASSTGTGGNQPQHFGDGTRLSIL.

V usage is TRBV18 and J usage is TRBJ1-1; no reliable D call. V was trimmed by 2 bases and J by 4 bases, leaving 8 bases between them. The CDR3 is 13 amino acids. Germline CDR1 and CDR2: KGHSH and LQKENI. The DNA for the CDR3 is TGTGCCAGCTCACCAAGTGAGTTCACTGAAGCTTTCTTT. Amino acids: CASSPSEFTEAFF.

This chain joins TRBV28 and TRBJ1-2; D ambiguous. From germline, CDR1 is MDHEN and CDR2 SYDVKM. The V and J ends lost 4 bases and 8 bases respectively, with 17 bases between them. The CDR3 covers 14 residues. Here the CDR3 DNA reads TGTGCCAGCAGTTCTCCCCTCTACCCCGGGGGCTACACCTTC. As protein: CASSSPLYPGGYTF.

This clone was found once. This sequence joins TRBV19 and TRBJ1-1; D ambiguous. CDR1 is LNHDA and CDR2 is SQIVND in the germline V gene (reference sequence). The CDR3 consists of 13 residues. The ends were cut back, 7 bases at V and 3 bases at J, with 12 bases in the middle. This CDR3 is CASKQRGDTEAFF. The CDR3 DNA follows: TGTGCCAGTAAGCAACGGGGAGACACTGAAGCTTTCTTT.